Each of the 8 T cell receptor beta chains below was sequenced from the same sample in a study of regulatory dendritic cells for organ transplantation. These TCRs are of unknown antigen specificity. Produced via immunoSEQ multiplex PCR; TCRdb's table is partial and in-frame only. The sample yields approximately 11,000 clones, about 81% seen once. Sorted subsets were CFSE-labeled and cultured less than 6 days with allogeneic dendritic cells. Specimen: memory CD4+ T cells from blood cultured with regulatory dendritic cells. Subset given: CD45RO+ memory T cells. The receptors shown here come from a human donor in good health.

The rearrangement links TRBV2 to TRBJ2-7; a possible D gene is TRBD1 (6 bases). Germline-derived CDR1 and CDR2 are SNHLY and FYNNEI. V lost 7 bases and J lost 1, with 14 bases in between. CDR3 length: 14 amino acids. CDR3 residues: CASNPEGVSYEQYF. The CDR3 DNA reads TGTGCCAGCAATCCCGAGGGGGTTTCCTACGAGCAGTACTTC. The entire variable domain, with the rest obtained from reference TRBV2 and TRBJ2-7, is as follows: EPEVTQTPSHQVTQMGQEVILRCVPISNHLYFYWYRQILGQKVEFLVSFYNNEISEKSEIFDDQFSVERPDGSNFTLKIRSTKLEDSAMYFCASNPEGVSYEQYFGPGTRLTVT.

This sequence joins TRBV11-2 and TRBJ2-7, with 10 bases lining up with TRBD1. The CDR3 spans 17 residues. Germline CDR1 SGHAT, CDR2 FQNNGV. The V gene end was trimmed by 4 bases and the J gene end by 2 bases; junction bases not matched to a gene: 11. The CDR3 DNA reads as TGTGCCAGCAGCTCCTCAACCGGACAGGGGGTTACCTACGAGCAGTACTTC. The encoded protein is CASSSSTGQGVTYEQYF.

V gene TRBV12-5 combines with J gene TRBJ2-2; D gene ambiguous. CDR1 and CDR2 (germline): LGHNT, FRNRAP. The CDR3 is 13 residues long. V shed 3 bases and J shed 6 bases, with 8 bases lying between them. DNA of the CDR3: TGTGCTAGTGGTTTCCGGGTGTCCGGGGAGCTGTTTTTT. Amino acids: CASGFRVSGELFF.

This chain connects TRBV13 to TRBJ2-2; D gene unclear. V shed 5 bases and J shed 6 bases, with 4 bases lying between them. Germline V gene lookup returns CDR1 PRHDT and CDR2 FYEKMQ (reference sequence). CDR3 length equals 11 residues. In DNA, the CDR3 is TGTGCCAGCAGCCGAGCCGGGGAGCTGTTTTTT. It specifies CASSRAGELFF.

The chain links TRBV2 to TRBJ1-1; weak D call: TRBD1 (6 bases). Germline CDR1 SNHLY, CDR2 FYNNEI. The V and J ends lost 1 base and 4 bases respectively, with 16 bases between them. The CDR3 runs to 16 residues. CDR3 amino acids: CASSEEPGAGGTEAFF. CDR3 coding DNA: TGTGCCAGCAGTGAAGAGCCAGGGGCGGGGGGCACTGAAGCTTTCTTT. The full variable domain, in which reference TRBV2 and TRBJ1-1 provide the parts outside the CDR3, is EPEVTQTPSHQVTQMGQEVILRCVPISNHLYFYWYRQILGQKVEFLVSFYNNEISEKSEIFDDQFSVERPDGSNFTLKIRSTKLEDSAMYFCASSEEPGAGGTEAFFGQGTRLTVV.

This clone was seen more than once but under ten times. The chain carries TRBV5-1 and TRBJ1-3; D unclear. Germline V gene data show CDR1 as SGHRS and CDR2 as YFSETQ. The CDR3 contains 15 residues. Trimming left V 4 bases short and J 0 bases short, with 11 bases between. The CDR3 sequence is CASSAALDSGNTIYF. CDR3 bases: TGCGCCAGCAGCGCCGCCCTAGACTCTGGAAACACCATATATTTT.

CDR3 DNA sequence: TGCGCCAGCACGCTCAGAACTAGCGGGGCAAATACGCAGTATTTT. This gives the protein CASTLRTSGANTQYF. V usage is TRBV5-1 and J usage is TRBJ2-3; 10 bases fit TRBD2. Germline V gene lookup returns CDR1 SGHRS and CDR2 YFSETQ. Losses at the gene ends were 6 bases for V and 7 bases for J; bases not matched to a gene: 11. The CDR3 spans 15 residues.

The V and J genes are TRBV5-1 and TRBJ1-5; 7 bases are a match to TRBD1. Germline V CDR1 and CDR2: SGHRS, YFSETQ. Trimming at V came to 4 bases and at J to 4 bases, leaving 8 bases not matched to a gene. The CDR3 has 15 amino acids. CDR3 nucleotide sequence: TGCGCCAGCAGCATTCAGGGGGACCCAAATCAGCCCCAGCATTTT. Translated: CASSIQGDPNQPQHF.